This T cell receptor (beta chain) was captured in a study of T cell repertoires in cytomegalovirus infection (dated by TCRdb to about 2019). Regarding the study in general: Peptide stimulations targeted recently identified HLA-C-restricted CMV epitopes, whose presentation resists viral immunomodulation, together with well-studied HLA-B-restricted epitopes. Because public TCR beta signatures pointed to carriage of CMV infection together with the matching HLA type, the HLA type of each donor mattered for the analysis.

The sample's treatment or condition label is to be understood as: in vitro stimulation with specific CMV peptide epitopes to enrich CMV-specific T cells. The sequencing machine was an Illumina HiSeq 1500. The raw public data were reprocessed by TCRdb itself: fastp quality trimming at Q25, MiXCR clonotype calling, in-frame beta chains only. Rows with one shared CDR3 protein collapse into an entry with the most common genes and DNA. This sample gives approximately 1,000,000 distinct CDR3 sequences in total; approximately 31% of them show up just once. The ten largest clones take up over 10% of the sample. In the case of this clonotype: Its antigen is currently not known. Per-base qualities were not stored, and no clone one base away is much larger.

General conclusions and limits of the study: The ex vivo response was dominated by HLA-C-restricted CMV-specific TCR beta clonotypes, which also provided the single most frequent clonotype in two of eight donors. In both this cohort and an independent cohort of some 350 donors, the cumulative frequency of public TCR beta family members distinguished carriers of CMV infection plus the relevant HLA type.

The specimen comprised cultured CD8+ T cells from PBMCs, sampled from culture after CMV antigen stimulation. The sequence was obtained from a human donor in good health (CMV status not recorded). Some clones in this sample may be carry-over from other donors' samples.

The CDR3 is CSVDLGTGHGELFF. Read as DNA, the sequence is TGCAGCGTTGACTTAGGGACAGGCCACGGGGAGCTGTTTTTT. The sequence joins TRBV29-1 to TRBJ2-2; TRBD1 agrees with 8 junctional bases. V and J are trimmed by 3 bases and 7 bases, and the gene matches miss 7 bases of the junction. Reading from cysteine to phenylalanine, the CDR3 counts 14 amino acids. Of the read, only the CDR3 DNA is kept; its 42 bases are in frame from base 1. CDR1 SQVTM and CDR2 ANQGSEA are derived from the germline V gene.